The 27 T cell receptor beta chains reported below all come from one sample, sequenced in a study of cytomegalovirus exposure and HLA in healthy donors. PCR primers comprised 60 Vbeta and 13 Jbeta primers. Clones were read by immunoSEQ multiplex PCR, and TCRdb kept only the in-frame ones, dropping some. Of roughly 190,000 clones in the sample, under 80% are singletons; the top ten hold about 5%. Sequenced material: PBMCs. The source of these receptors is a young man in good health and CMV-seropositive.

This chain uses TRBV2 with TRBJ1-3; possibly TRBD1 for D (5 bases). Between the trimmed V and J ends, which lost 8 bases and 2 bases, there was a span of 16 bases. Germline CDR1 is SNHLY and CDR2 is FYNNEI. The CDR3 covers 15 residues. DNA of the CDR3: TGTGCCAGCTCCCTCACGGTGACAGCTGGAAACACCATATATTTT. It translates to CASSLTVTAGNTIYF. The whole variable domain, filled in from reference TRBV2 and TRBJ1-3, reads EPEVTQTPSHQVTQMGQEVILRCVPISNHLYFYWYRQILGQKVEFLVSFYNNEISEKSEIFDDQFSVERPDGSNFTLKIRSTKLEDSAMYFCASSLTVTAGNTIYFGEGSWLTVV.

CDR3 coding DNA: TGTGCCAGTAGTCCACAGGGAAATTCACCCCTCCACTTT. It specifies CASSPQGNSPLHF. The rearrangement joins TRBV19 to TRBJ1-6; maybe TRBD1 (6 bases). The germline CDR1 and CDR2 sequences are LNHDA and SQIVND (reference sequence). Trimming left V 5 bases short and J 7 bases short, with 9 bases between. The CDR3 loop spans 13 amino acids.

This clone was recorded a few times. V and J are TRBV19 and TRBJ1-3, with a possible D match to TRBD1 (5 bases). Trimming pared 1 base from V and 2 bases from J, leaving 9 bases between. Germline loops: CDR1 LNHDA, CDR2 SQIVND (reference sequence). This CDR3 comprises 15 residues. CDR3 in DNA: TGTGCCAGTAGTATAGGGGGCTCGGCTGGAAACACCATATATTTT. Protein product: CASSIGGSAGNTIYF.

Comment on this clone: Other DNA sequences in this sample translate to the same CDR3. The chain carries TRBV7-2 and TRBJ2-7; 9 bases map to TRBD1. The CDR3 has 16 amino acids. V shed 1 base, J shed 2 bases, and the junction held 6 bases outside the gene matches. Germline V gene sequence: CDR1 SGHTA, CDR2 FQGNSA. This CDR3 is CASSLVQGQGPYEQYF. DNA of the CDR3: TGTGCCAGCAGCTTAGTTCAGGGACAGGGACCCTACGAGCAGTACTTC. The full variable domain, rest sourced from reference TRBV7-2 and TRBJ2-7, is GAGVSQSPSNKVTEKGKDVELRCDPISGHTALYWYRQSLGQGLEFLIYFQGNSAPDKSGLPSDRFSAERTGGSVSTLTIQRTQQEDSAVYLCASSLVQGQGPYEQYFGPGTRLTVT.

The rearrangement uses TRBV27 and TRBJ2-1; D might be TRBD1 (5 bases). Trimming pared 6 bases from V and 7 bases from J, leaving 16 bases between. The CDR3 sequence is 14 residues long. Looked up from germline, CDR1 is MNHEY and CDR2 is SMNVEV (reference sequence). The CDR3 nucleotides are TGTGCCAGCAGCCCCCTGGGGCTGTGGAATGAGCAGTTCTTC. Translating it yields CASSPLGLWNEQFF.

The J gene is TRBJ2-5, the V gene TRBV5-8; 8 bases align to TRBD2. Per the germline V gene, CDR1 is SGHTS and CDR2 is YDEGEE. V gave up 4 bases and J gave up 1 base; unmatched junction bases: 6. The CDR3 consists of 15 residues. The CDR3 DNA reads TGTGCCAGCAGCCTACTAGCGGCGAGCCAAGAGACCCAGTACTTC. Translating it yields CASSLLAASQETQYF.

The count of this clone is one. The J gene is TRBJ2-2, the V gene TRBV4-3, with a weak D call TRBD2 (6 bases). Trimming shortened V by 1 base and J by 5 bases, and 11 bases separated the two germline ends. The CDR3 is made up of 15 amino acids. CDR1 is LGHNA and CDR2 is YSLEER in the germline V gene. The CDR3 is CASSQGDGGTGELFF. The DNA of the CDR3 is TGCGCCAGCAGCCAAGGAGACGGAGGGACCGGGGAGCTGTTTTTT.

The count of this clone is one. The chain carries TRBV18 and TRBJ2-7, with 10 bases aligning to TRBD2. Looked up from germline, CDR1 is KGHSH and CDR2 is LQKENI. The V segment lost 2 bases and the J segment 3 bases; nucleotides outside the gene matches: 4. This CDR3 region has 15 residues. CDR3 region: CASSPEAGGIYEQYF. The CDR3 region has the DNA TGTGCCAGCTCACCAGAAGCGGGGGGGATCTACGAGCAGTACTTC.

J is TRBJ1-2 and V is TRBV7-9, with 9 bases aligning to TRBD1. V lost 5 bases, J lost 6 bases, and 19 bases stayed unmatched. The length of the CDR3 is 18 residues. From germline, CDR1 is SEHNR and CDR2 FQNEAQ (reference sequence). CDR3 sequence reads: CASSPPAPRLDRGNGYTF. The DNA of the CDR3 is TGTGCCAGCAGCCCACCAGCCCCCCGCCTTGACAGGGGGAATGGCTACACCTTC.

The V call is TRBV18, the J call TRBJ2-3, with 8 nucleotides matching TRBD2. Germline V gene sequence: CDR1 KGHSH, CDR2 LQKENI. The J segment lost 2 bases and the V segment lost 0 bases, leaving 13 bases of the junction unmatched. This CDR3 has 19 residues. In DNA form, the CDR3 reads TGTGCCAGCTCACCACCTCTTAGTAGCGGGAAGCTTTTCACAGATACGCAGTATTTT. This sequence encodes CASSPPLSSGKLFTDTQYF.

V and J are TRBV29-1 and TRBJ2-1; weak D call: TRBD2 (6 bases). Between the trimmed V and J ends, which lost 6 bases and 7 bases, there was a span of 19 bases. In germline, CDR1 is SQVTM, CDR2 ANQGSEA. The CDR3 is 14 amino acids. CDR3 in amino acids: CSVVVGSQLNEQFF. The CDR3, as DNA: TGCAGCGTCGTAGTCGGGAGCCAGCTTAATGAGCAGTTCTTC.

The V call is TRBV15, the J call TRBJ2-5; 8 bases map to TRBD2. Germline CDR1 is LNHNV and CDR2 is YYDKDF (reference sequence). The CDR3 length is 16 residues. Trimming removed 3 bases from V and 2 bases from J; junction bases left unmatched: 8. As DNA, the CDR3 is TGTGCCACCAGCAGTGGGGGCGGGGGGCGACAAGAGACCCAGTACTTC. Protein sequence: CATSSGGGGRQETQYF. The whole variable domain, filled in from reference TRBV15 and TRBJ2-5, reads DAMVIQNPRYQVTQFGKPVTLSCSQTLNHNVMYWYQQKSSQAPKLLFHYYDKDFNNEADTPDNFQSRRPNTSFCFLDIRSPGLGDTAMYLCATSSGGGGRQETQYFGPGTRLLVL.

The CDR3 DNA follows: TGTGCCAGCAGCTCCGGGACAGGAGGGACTCTGAACACCGGGGAGCTGTTTTTT. As protein: CASSSGTGGTLNTGELFF. The chain uses TRBV5-4 and TRBJ2-2, with 8 bases that match TRBD1. The CDR3 is 18 amino acids. V lost 3 bases and J lost 1; bases outside the gene matches: 11. Germline V gene data show CDR1 as SGHNT and CDR2 as YYREEE (reference sequence).

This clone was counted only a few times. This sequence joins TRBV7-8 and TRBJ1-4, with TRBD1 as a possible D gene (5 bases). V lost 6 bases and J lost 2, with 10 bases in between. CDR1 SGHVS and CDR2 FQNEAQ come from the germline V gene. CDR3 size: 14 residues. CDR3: CASSPGGTNEKLFF. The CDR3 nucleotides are TGTGCCAGCAGTCCCGGGGGGACTAATGAAAAACTGTTTTTT.

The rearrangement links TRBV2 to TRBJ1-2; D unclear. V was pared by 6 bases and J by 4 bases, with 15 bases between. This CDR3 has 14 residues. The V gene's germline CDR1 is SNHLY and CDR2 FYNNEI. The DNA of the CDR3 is TGTGCCAGCAGAGCCACCACGACGGGCTATGGCTACACCTTC. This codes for CASRATTTGYGYTF.

The CDR3 sequence is CASSDYRVSGNTIYF. In DNA form, the CDR3 reads TGTGCCAGCAGTGATTACAGGGTCTCTGGAAACACCATATATTTT. The chain joins TRBV2 to TRBJ1-3; perhaps TRBD1 as D (6 bases). CDR1 and CDR2 (germline): SNHLY, FYNNEI. The CDR3 is 15 amino acids. V lost 3 bases and J 0 bases, leaving 9 bases between the germline ends.

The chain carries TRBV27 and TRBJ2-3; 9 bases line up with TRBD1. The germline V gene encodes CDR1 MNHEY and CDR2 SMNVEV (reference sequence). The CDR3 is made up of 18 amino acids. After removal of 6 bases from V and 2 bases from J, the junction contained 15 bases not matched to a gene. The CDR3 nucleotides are TGTGCCAGCAGCCACGCCTTTGGGACAGGGACTTTCACAGATACGCAGTATTTT. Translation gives CASSHAFGTGTFTDTQYF.

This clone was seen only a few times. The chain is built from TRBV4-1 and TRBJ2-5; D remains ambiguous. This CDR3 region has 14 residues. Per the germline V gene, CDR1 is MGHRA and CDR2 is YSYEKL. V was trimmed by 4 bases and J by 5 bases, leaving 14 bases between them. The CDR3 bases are TGCGCCAGCAGCCTGGTGGGTCAAGCGGAGACCCAGTACTTC. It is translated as CASSLVGQAETQYF.

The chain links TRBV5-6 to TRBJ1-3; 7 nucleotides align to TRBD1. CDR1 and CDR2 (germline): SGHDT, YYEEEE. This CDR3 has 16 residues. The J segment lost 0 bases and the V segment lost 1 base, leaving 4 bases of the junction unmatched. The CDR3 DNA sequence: TGTGCCAGCAGCTTGAGGGGGCTTAACTCTGGAAACACCATATATTTT. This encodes CASSLRGLNSGNTIYF.

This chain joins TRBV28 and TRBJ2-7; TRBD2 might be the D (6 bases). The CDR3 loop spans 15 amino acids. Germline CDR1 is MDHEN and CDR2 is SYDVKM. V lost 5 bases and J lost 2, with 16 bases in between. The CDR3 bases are TGTGCCAGCAGTGCGGGACTCCGAGTTCCCTACGAGCAGTACTTC. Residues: CASSAGLRVPYEQYF.

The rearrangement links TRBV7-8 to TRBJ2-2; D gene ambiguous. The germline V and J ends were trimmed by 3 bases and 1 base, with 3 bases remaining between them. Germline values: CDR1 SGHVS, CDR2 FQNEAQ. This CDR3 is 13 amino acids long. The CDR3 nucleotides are TGTGCCAGCAGCTTCGGGAACACCGGGGAGCTGTTTTTT. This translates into CASSFGNTGELFF.

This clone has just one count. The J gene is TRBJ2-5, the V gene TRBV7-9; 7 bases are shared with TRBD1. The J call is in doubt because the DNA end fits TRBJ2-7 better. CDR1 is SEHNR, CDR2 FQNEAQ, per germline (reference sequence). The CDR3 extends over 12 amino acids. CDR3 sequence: CASSWDSNEQYF. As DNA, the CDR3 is TGTGCCAGCAGCTGGGACAGCAACGAGCAGTACTTC.

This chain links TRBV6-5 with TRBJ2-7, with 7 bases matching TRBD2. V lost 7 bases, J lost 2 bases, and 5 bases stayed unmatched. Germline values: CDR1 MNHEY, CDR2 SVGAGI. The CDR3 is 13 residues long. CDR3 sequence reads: CASTGGITYEQYF. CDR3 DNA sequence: TGTGCCAGCACCGGGGGGATAACCTACGAGCAGTACTTC.

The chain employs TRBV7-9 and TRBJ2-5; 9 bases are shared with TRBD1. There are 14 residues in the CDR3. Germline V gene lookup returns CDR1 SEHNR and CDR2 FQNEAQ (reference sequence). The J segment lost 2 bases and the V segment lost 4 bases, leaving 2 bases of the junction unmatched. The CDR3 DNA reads TGTGCCAGCAGCTCCGGGACAGGGCAAGAGACCCAGTACTTC. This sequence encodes CASSSGTGQETQYF.

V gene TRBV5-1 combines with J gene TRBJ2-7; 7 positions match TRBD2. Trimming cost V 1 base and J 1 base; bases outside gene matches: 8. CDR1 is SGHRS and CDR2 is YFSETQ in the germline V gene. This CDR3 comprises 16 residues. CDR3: CASSLTRLATSYEQYF. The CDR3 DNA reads TGCGCCAGCAGCTTGACCAGACTAGCTACGTCCTACGAGCAGTACTTC.

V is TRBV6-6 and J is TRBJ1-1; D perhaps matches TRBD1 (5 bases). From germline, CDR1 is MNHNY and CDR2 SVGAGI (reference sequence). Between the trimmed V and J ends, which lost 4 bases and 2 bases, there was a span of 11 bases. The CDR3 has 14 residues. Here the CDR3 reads CASSFGGDNTEAFF. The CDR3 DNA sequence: TGTGCCAGCAGTTTCGGGGGAGACAACACTGAAGCTTTCTTT.

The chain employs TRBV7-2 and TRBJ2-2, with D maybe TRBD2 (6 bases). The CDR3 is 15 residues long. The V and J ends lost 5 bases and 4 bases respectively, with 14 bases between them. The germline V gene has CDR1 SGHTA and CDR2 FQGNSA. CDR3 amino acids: CASSLVGGSTGELFF. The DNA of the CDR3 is TGTGCCAGCAGCCTCGTTGGGGGGAGCACCGGGGAGCTGTTTTTT.